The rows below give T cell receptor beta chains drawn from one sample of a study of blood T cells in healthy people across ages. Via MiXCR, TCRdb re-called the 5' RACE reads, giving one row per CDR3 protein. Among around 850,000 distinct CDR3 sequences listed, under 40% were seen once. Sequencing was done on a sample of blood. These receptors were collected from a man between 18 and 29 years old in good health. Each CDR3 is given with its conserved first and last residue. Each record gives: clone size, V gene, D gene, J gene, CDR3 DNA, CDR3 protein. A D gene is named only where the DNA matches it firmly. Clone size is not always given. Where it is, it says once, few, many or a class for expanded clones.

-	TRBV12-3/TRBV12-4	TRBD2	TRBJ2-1	TGTGCCAGCAGTACGACTAGCGGGGGTGGGAATGAGCAGTTCTTC	CASSTTSGGGNEQFF
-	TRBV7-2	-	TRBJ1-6	TGTGCCAGCAGCTTAACGCGGGGGAATTCACCCCTCCACTTT	CASSLTRGNSPLHF
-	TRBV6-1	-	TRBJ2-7	TGTGCCAGCGTGGGGGGCAGTAACTACGAGCAGTACTTC	CASVGGSNYEQYF
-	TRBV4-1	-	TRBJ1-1	TGCGCCAGCAGCCAAGATGAGAGGAGAGAAATGAACACTGAAGCTTTCTTT	CASSQDERREMNTEAFF
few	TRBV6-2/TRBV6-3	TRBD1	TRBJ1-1	TGTGCCAGCAGTCGCAGGGACAGTGAAGCTTTCTTT	CASSRRDSEAFF
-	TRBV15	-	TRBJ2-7	TGTGCCACCAGCAGCCCGGGACACCTCTACGAGCAGTACTTC	CATSSPGHLYEQYF
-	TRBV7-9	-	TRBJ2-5	TGTGCCAGCTGCTTAATCGAGTACCAAGAGACCCAGTACTTC	CASCLIEYQETQYF
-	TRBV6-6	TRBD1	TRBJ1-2	TGTGCCAGCAGTCCGGGACAGGAACACGCGGCTGGCGGCTACACCTTC	CASSPGQEHAAGGYTF
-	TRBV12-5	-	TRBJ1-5	TGTGCTAGTGGTTTATCCGGGAATCAGCCCCAGCATTTT	CASGLSGNQPQHF
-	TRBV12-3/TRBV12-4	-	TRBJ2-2	TGTGCCAGCAGCCAGACTAGGGTGAACACCGGGGAGCTGTTTTTT	CASSQTRVNTGELFF
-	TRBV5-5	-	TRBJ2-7	TGTGCCAGCAGCTTGGAGGCCAGAACCCCCTACGAGCAGTACTTC	CASSLEARTPYEQYF
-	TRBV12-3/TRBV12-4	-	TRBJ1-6	TGTGCCAGCAGTCGCAGACCCGGGACGTTTTCACCCCTCCACTTT	CASSRRPGTFSPLHF
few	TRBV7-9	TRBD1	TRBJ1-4	TGTGCCAGCAGTTCCCAGGGGGCTAGTGAAAAACTGTTTTTT	CASSSQGASEKLFF
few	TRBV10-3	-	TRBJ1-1	TGTGCCATCAGTGAGCCTCGTGGACAGTCGAACACTGAAGCTTTCTTT	CAISEPRGQSNTEAFF
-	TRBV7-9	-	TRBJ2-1	TGTGCCAGCGAGAGGGCAATGGAGCAGTTCTTC	CASERAMEQFF
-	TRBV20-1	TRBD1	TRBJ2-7	TGCAGTGCTAGAGAGCGGACAGGGGCGTTAAGAAGCTCCTACAATGAGCAGTACTTC	CSARERTGALRSSYNEQYF
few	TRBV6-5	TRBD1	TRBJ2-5	TGTGCCAGCAGGGACCCGACAGGGGGAGAGACCCAGTACTTC	CASRDPTGGETQYF
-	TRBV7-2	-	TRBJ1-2	TGTGCCAGCAGCTTAGTAGTCCCCCCGGACAATCGGGGCTACACCTTC	CASSLVVPPDNRGYTF
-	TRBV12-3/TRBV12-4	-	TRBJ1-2	TGTGCCAGCAGCCCCTCGACAATCCCATATGGCTACACCTTC	CASSPSTIPYGYTF
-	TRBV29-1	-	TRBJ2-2	TGCAGCGCTCGGACCCAAGAACCGGGGGAGCTGTTTTTT	CSARTQEPGELFF
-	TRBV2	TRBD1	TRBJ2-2	TGTACCAGCAGTTCGCCTCGTGGGACAGGGGCGAACACCGGGGAGCTGTTTTTT	CTSSSPRGTGANTGELFF
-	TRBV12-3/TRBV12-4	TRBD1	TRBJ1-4	TGTGCCAGCAGTTTGCGCGGACAGGGTTTGGTGCGAAATGAAAAACTGTTTTTT	CASSLRGQGLVRNEKLFF
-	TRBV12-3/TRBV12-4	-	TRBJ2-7	TGTGTCAGCAGTTTAGAATTGGGTCTTGGGGGGAGCTCCTACAATGAGCAGTACTTC	CVSSLELGLGGSSYNEQYF
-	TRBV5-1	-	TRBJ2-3	TGCGCCAGCAGCTTCTTGTCCGGGGATGATACGCAGTATTTT	CASSFLSGDDTQYF
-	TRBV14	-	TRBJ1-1	TGTGCCAGCAGCCCAACCTTACAGGTAATGAACACTGAAGCTTTCTTT	CASSPTLQVMNTEAFF
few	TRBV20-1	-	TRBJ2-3	TGCAGTGCTTATACCTGGACGCAACCTGAGTCCACAGATACGCAGTATTTT	CSAYTWTQPESTDTQYF
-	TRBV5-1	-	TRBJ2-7	TGCGCCAGCAGCCCCACAGGGAATGACGAGCAGTACTTC	CASSPTGNDEQYF
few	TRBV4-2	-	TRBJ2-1	TGTGCCAGCAGCCAAGATGGAGCGGATTACAGTGAGCAGTTCTTC	CASSQDGADYSEQFF
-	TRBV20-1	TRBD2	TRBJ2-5	TGCAGTGCTTCGAGCGGGGGACTCGACAATGAGCAGTACTTC	CSASSGGLDNEQYF
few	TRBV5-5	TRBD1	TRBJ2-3	TGTGCCAGCAGCTGGCGAGACAGGGGGGCAGATACGCAGTATTTT	CASSWRDRGADTQYF
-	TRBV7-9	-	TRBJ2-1	TGTGCCAGCAGCTTAGAGGCTAGCCCTCCCAATGAGCAGTTCTTC	CASSLEASPPNEQFF
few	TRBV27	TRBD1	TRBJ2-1	TGTGCCAGCAGTTTAGGGACAGATATTGAGCAGTTCTTC	CASSLGTDIEQFF
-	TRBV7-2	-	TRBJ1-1	TGTGCCAGCAGATTACAGGGTATGAACACTGAAGCTTTCTTT	CASRLQGMNTEAFF
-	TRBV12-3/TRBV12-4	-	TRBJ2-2	TGTGCCAGCCTTGGGGGGTTCCCCACCGGGGAGCTGTTTTTT	CASLGGFPTGELFF
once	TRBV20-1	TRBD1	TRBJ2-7	TGCAGTGCTAGGCTACAGGGGGCAAACTACAATGAGCAGTACTTC	CSARLQGANYNEQYF
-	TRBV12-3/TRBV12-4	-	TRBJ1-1	TGTGCCAGCAGTTTTCGGAGTAATGCTGAAGCTTTCTTT	CASSFRSNAEAFF
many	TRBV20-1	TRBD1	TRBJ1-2	TGCAGTGCTGAGGGTCCAGGGGGCGGTTTTTCGGGCTACACCTTC	CSAEGPGGGFSGYTF
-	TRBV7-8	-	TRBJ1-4	TGTGCCAGCAGCTTAACTAGCGCCGCGGAGGCAACCTTCAAAAAACTGTTTTTT	CASSLTSAAEATFKKLFF
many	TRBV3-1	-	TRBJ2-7	TGTGCCAGCAGCCAAGGGGAGAGGGCCGACTCCGAGCAGTACTTC	CASSQGERADSEQYF
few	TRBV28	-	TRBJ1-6	TGTGCCAGCAGTTCAACTGCGGGCTATAATTCACCCCTCCACTTT	CASSSTAGYNSPLHF
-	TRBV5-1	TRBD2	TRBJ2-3	TGCGCCAGCAGCTGGGCTAGCGGGTATACAGATACGCAGTATTTT	CASSWASGYTDTQYF
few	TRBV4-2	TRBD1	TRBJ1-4	TGTGCCAGCAGCCCCCTAGACAGGGGGGAACAAAAACTGTTTTTT	CASSPLDRGEQKLFF
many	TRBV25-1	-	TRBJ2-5	TGTGCCAGCAGTGATATGGAGACCCAGTACTTC	CASSDMETQYF
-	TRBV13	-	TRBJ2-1	TGTGCCAGCAGCTTAGGGCTTAGAGGGAATGAGCAGTTCTTC	CASSLGLRGNEQFF
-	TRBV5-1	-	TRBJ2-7	TGCGCCAGCAGCTTGATGACAGTCTACAATGAGCAGTACTTC	CASSLMTVYNEQYF
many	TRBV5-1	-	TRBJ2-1	TGCGCCAGCAGCTTGAGGATGATGAGGGACAATGAGCAGTTCTTC	CASSLRMMRDNEQFF
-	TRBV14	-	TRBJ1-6	TGTGCCAGCAGCCAAGAAAACGTCCTTGGTTCACCCCTCCACTTT	CASSQENVLGSPLHF
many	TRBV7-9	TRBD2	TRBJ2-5	TGTGCCAGCAGCTTAACTAGCGCGAAAGAGACCCAGTACTTC	CASSLTSAKETQYF